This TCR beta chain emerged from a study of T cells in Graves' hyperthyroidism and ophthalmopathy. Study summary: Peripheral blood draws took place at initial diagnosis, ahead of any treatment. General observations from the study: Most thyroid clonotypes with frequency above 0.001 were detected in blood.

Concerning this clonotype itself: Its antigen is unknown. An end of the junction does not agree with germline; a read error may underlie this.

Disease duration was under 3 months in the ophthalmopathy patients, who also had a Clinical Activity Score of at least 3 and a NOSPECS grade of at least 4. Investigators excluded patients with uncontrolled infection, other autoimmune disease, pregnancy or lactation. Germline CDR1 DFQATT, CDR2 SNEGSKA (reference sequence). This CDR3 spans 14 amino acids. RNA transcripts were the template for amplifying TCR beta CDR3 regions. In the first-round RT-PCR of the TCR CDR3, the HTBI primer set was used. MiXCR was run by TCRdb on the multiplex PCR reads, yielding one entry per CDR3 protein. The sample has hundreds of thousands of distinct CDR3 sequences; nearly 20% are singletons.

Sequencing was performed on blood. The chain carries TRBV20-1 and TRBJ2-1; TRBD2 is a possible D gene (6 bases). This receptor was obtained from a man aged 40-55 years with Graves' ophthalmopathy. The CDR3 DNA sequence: TGCAGTGTTAGAGCGGGTACGATAAACAATGAGCAGTTCTTC. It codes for CSVRAGTINNEQFF.